Listed below are T cell receptor beta chains from one sample, sequenced in a study of blood T cells in healthy people across ages. From the 5' RACE reads, TCRdb called clonotypes with MiXCR, one entry per CDR3 protein. Among about 830,000 distinct CDR3 sequences listed, 58% were seen once. Sequencing input: blood. The receptor source for this set is a man aged 30-40 years in good health. CDR3s include the opening cysteine and the closing phenylalanine or tryptophan. A D gene is named only where the DNA matches it firmly. The size field is filled for only some rows; it gives once, few, many or a size class.

NA	TRBD1	TRBV27	TRBJ2-7	CASSRQGVSPYEQYF	TGTGCCAGCAGTCGACAGGGGGTCTCACCCTACGAGCAGTACTTC
NA	NA	TRBV18	TRBJ2-5	CASSRDETQYF	TGTGCCAGCTCACGGGACGAGACCCAGTACTTC
NA	NA	TRBV11-2	TRBJ2-7	CASSLRSGVFSYEQYF	TGTGCCAGCAGCTTACGATCAGGGGTCTTCTCCTACGAGCAGTACTTC
few	NA	TRBV4-1	TRBJ2-1	CASSQVASYNEQFF	TGCGCCAGCAGCCAAGTGGCCAGCTACAATGAGCAGTTCTTC
NA	TRBD2	TRBV11-2	TRBJ2-5	CASRPGTSGRGWWETQYF	TGTGCCAGCAGACCCGGGACTAGCGGGAGAGGCTGGTGGGAGACCCAGTACTTC
NA	NA	TRBV10-3	TRBJ2-1	CAISDGAGSNEQFF	TGTGCCATCAGTGACGGGGCGGGTAGTAATGAGCAGTTCTTC
NA	NA	TRBV20-1	TRBJ2-5	CSARVGSQAETQYF	TGCAGTGCTAGAGTCGGTAGTCAGGCAGAGACCCAGTACTTC
NA	NA	TRBV7-3	TRBJ2-1	CASSLANYNEQFF	TGTGCCAGCAGCTTAGCGAACTACAATGAGCAGTTCTTC
NA	TRBD1	TRBV5-1	TRBJ1-2	CASSDRGTGGYGYTF	TGCGCCAGCAGCGACCGGGGGACAGGGGGCTATGGCTACACCTTC
NA	TRBD1	TRBV28	TRBJ2-7	CASRAPGQGTREQYF	TGTGCCAGCAGAGCCCCGGGACAGGGTACTCGCGAGCAGTACTTC
NA	NA	TRBV6-6	TRBJ1-2	CASSTSNYGYTF	TGTGCCAGCAGTACCTCTAACTATGGCTACACCTTC
NA	NA	TRBV12-3/TRBV12-4	TRBJ1-1	CSSSFSTEAFF	TGTTCCAGCAGTTTTAGCACTGAAGCTTTCTTT
few	NA	TRBV10-2	TRBJ2-7	CASSESMGFYEQYF	TGCGCCAGCAGTGAGTCGATGGGCTTCTACGAGCAGTACTTC
NA	NA	TRBV15	TRBJ1-4	CATSRDPLTGYEKLFF	TGTGCCACCAGCAGAGATCCCTTAACAGGGTATGAAAAACTGTTTTTT
few	NA	TRBV9	TRBJ2-1	CASSPRLDFSYYEQFF	TGTGCCAGCAGCCCCCGACTAGATTTCTCATATTATGAGCAGTTCTTC
NA	NA	TRBV9	TRBJ1-1	CASSVDWANTEAFF	TGTGCCAGCAGCGTAGACTGGGCGAACACTGAAGCTTTCTTT
NA	TRBD1	TRBV9	TRBJ2-3	CASSSRTGVTDTQYF	TGTGCCAGCAGCTCACGGACAGGGGTCACGGATACGCAGTATTTT
NA	NA	TRBV7-3	TRBJ2-7	CASSFGVSDEQYF	TGTGCCAGCAGCTTTGGGGTGTCGGACGAGCAGTACTTC
NA	NA	TRBV6-2/TRBV6-3	TRBJ2-3	CASSSGQGGLDTQYF	TGTGCCAGCAGTTCCGGGCAGGGCGGTTTGGATACGCAGTATTTT
NA	NA	TRBV7-8	TRBJ2-7	CASSPMGLTLSYEQYF	TGTGCCAGCAGCCCAATGGGGTTGACCCTCTCCTACGAGCAGTACTTC
NA	NA	TRBV10-3	TRBJ1-4	CAISDQAPNEKLFF	TGTGCCATCAGTGACCAGGCCCCTAATGAAAAACTGTTTTTT
NA	NA	TRBV5-1	TRBJ2-5	CASRASPEETQYF	TGCGCCAGCAGGGCTTCACCGGAGGAGACCCAGTACTTC
NA	NA	TRBV20-1	TRBJ2-1	CSAREVPRETQFF	TGCAGTGCTAGAGAGGTACCCAGGGAGACCCAGTTCTTC
NA	NA	TRBV20-1	TRBJ1-3	CSAFDSQVNTIYF	TGCAGTGCTTTTGACAGCCAAGTGAACACCATATATTTT
many	NA	TRBV20-1	TRBJ1-6	CSATKGTDNSPLHF	TGCAGTGCGACCAAAGGGACGGATAATTCACCCCTCCACTTT
few	NA	TRBV29-1	TRBJ2-3	CSVERGGGTDTQYF	TGCAGCGTTGAAAGGGGTGGAGGCACAGATACGCAGTATTTT
NA	TRBD2	TRBV9	TRBJ2-7	CASSFSGTRAPYEQYF	TGTGCCAGCAGCTTTTCCGGGACTAGGGCCCCCTACGAGCAGTACTTC
NA	NA	TRBV20-1	TRBJ2-3	CSASPLGVDTQYF	TGCAGTGCTAGCCCCCTGGGGGTGGATACGCAGTATTTT
NA	TRBD1	TRBV7-9	TRBJ2-1	CASSQPGQGHEQFF	TGTGCCAGCAGCCAGCCGGGACAGGGTCATGAGCAGTTCTTC
NA	NA	TRBV20-1	TRBJ2-3	CSARGGQDTQYF	TGCAGTGCTAGGGGGGGGCAAGATACGCAGTATTTT
NA	NA	TRBV29-1	TRBJ1-1	CSVGSGWDGTEAFF	TGCAGCGTAGGATCAGGGTGGGATGGCACTGAGGCTTTCTTT
NA	NA	TRBV29-1	TRBJ2-7	CSVDSTSTYEQYF	TGCAGCGTTGATAGTACTTCAACTTACGAGCAGTACTTC
NA	TRBD2	TRBV20-1	TRBJ2-5	CSAVHSGSESQETQYF	TGCAGTGCTGTTCATAGCGGGAGCGAATCCCAAGAGACCCAGTACTTC
NA	TRBD2	TRBV20-1	TRBJ2-2	CSARDRGGETPGTGELFF	TGCAGTGCTAGAGATCGGGGGGGTGAGACCCCAGGCACCGGGGAGCTGTTTTTT
NA	TRBD2	TRBV12-3/TRBV12-4	TRBJ2-1	CASSPEEAGLNEQFF	TGTGCCAGCAGTCCCGAGGAAGCGGGGCTAAATGAGCAGTTCTTC
few	TRBD2	TRBV12-3/TRBV12-4	TRBJ2-1	CASSFSGGPYNEQFF	TGTGCCAGCAGTTTTAGCGGGGGGCCCTACAATGAGCAGTTCTTC
NA	NA	TRBV3-1	TRBJ1-5	CASSQSTYSNQPQHF	TGTGCCAGCAGCCAATCGACATATAGCAATCAGCCCCAGCATTTT
few	NA	TRBV7-2	TRBJ2-1	CASSVRDAGEQFF	TGTGCCAGCAGCGTCCGGGACGCGGGAGAGCAGTTCTTC
NA	NA	TRBV7-2	TRBJ1-1	CASSRGAAGNTEAFF	TGTGCCAGCAGCCGGGGGGCCGCTGGGAACACTGAAGCTTTCTTT
few	NA	TRBV6-6	TRBJ2-5	CASWGNEQYF	TGTGCCAGCTGGGGGAATGAGCAGTACTTC